This section outlines one T cell receptor beta chain sequence together with its context. The data were obtained in a study of blood T cell repertoires in COVID-19. The overall study: Both acute and convalescent COVID-19 samples were obtained from the United States, Italy and Spain. Sources were T cells, B-cell-depleted T cells, or PBMCs; the material itself was cDNA or gDNA.

Authors' analysis steps: Using reference gene primer amplification, nucleated cell counts were estimated. Clones were sequenced by immunoSEQ multiplex PCR, and TCRdb holds only the in-frame ones, with some missing. The V and J calls and the clone size are those of that table, but D and trimming were determined from the DNA. The sample holds over 110,000 clones, 80% seen once. The CDR3 length is 19 residues. Per the germline V gene, CDR1 is SEHNR and CDR2 is FQNEAQ (reference sequence). V trimming: 2 bases; J trimming: 4 bases; junction bases outside the gene matches: 13. Sequenced: peripheral blood. The TCR was taken from a man in his 70s who had recovered from COVID-19. The chain carries TRBV7-9 and TRBJ2-3; TRBD2 matches 12 bases. CDR3 nucleotides: TGTGCCAGCAGCTTAATCCGGACTAGCGGGATCCGGGGGGCAGATACGCAGTATTTT. Translation: CASSLIRTSGIRGADTQYF. Looking up the rest from reference TRBV7-9 and TRBJ2-3 gives the full variable domain: DTGVSQNPRHKITKRGQNVTFRCDPISEHNRLYWYRQTLGQGPEFLTYFQNEAQLEKSRLLSDRFSAERPKGSFSTLEIQRTEQGDSAMYLCASSLIRTSGIRGADTQYFGPGTRLTVL.